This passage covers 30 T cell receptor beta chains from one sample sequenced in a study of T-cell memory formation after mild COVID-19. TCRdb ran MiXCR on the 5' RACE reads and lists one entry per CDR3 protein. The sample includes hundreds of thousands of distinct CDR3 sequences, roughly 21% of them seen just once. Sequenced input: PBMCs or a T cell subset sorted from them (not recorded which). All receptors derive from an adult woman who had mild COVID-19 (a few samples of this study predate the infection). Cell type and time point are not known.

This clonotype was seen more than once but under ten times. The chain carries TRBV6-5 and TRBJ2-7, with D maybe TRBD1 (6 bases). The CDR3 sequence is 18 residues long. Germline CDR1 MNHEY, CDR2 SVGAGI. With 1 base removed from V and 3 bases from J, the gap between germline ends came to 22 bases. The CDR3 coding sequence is TGTGCCAGCAGTTACTACTTCGGACAGCAGGGGACAAGCTACGAGCAGTACTTC. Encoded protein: CASSYYFGQQGTSYEQYF.

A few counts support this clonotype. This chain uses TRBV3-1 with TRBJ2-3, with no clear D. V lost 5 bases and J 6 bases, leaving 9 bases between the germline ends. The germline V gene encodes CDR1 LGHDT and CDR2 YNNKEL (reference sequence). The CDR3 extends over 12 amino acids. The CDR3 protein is CASSEDGDTQYF. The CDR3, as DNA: TGTGCCAGCAGCGAGGACGGGGATACGCAGTATTTT.

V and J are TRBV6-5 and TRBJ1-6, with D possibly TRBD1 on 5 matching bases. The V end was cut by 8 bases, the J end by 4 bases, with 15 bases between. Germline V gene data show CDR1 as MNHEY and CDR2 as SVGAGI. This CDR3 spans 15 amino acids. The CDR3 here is CASQIGTEYNSPLHF. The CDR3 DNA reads TGTGCCAGCCAGATCGGGACGGAATATAATTCACCCCTCCACTTT.

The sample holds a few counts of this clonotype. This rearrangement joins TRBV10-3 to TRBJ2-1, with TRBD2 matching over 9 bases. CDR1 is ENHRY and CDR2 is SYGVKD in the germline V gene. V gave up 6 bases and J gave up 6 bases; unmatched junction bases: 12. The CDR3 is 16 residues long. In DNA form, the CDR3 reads TGTGCCATCAGCGCACGTGGAGGACTAGCGCCCAATGAGCAGTTCTTC. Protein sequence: CAISARGGLAPNEQFF.

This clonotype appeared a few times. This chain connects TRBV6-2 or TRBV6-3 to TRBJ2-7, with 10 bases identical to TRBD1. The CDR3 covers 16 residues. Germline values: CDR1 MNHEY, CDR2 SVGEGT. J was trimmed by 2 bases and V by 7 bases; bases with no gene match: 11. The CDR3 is CASKRRTGQGTYEQYF. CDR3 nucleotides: TGTGCCAGCAAACGAAGAACGGGACAGGGGACCTACGAGCAGTACTTC.

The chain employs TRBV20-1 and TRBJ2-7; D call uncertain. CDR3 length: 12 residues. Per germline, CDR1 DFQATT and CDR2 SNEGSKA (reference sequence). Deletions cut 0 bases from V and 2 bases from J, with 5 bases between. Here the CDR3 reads CSARDSTYEQYF. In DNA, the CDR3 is TGCAGTGCTAGAGACAGCACCTACGAGCAGTACTTC.

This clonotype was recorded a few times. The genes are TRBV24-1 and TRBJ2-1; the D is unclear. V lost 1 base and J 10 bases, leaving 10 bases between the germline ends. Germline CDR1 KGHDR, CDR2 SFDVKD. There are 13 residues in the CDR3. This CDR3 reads CATSDFILREQFF. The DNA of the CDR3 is TGTGCCACCAGTGATTTTATTTTGAGGGAGCAGTTCTTC.

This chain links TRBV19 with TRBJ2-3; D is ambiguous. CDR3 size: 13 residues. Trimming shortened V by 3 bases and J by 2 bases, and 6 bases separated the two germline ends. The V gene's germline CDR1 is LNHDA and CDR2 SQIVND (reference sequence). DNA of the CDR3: TGTGCCAGTAGTATTGACAACACAGATACGCAGTATTTT. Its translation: CASSIDNTDTQYF.

The CDR3 DNA follows: TGTGCCTGGAGTGCGGAGTACAATGAGCAGTTCTTC. This encodes CAWSAEYNEQFF. The rearrangement uses TRBV30 and TRBJ2-1; D gene ambiguous. Germline loops: CDR1 GTSNPN, CDR2 SVGIG (reference sequence). The length of the CDR3 is 12 residues. The V end lost 1 base, the J end lost 4 bases, and 5 bases lay between the germline ends.

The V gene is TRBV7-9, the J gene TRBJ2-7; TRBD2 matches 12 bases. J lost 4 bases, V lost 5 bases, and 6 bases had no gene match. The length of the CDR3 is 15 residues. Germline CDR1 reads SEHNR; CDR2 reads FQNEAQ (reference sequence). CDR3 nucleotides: TGTGCCAGCAGCCCGAACGGACTAGCGGGATACGAGCAGTACTTC. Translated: CASSPNGLAGYEQYF.

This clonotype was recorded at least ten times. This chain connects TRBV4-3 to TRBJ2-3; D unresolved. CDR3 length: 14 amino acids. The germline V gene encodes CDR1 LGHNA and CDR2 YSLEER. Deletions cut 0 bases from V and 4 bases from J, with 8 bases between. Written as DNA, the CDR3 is TGCGCCAGCAGCCAAGAGGGGTTTGCAGATACGCAGTATTTT. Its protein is CASSQEGFADTQYF.

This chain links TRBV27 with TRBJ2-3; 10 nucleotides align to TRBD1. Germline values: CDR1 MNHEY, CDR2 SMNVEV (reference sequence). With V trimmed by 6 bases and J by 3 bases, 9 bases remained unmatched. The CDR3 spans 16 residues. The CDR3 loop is CASRPPDRGLTDTQYF. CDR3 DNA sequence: TGTGCCAGCAGACCTCCAGACAGGGGGCTAACAGATACGCAGTATTTT.

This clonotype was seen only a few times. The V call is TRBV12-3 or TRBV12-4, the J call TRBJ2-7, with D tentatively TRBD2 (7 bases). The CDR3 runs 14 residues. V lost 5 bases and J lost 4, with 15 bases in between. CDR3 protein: CASSLQGGGYEQYF. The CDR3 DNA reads TGTGCCAGCAGTCTCCAGGGAGGGGGTTACGAGCAGTACTTC.

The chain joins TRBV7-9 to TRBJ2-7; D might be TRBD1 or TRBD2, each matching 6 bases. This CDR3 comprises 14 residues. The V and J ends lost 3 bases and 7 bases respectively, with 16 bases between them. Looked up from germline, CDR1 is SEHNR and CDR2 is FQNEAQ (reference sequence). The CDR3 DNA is TGTGCCAGCAGCTTTGCGATAGGGGGGAATGAGCAGTACTTC. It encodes CASSFAIGGNEQYF. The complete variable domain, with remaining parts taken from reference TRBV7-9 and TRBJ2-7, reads DTGVSQNPRHKITKRGQNVTFRCDPISEHNRLYWYRQTLGQGPEFLTYFQNEAQLEKSRLLSDRFSAERPKGSFSTLEIQRTEQGDSAMYLCASSFAIGGNEQYFGPGTRLTVT.

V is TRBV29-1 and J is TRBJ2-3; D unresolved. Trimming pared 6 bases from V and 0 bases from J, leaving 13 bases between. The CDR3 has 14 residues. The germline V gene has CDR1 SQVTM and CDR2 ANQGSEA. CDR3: CSVAKPGSTDTQYF. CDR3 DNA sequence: TGCAGCGTCGCCAAACCTGGTAGCACAGATACGCAGTATTTT.

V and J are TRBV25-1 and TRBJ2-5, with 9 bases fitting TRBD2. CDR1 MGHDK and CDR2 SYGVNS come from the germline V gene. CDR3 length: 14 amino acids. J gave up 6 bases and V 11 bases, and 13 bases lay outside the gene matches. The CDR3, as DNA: TGTGCCGCCAGGGGCGGGGGGGCTAGAAAGACCCAGTACTTC. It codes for CAARGGGARKTQYF.

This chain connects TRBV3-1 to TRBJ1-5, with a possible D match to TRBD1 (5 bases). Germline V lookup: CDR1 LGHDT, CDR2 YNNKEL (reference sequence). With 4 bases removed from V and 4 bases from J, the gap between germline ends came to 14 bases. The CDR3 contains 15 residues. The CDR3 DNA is TGTGCCAGCAGCCCGGGGGGAGTGCAAAATCAGCCCCAGCATTTT. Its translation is CASSPGGVQNQPQHF.

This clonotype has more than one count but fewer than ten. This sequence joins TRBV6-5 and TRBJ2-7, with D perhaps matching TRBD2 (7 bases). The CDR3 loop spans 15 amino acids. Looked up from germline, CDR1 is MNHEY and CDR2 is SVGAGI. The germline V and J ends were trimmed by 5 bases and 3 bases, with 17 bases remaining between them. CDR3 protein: CASSPGGRLFYEQYF. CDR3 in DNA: TGTGCCAGCAGTCCCGGGGGGCGGCTATTCTACGAGCAGTACTTC.

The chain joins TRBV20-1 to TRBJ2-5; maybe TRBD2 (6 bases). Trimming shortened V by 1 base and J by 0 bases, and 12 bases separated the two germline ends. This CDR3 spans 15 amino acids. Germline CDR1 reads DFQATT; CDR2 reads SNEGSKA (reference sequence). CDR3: CSARGGIWDQETQYF. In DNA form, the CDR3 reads TGCAGTGCTAGAGGCGGGATCTGGGACCAAGAGACCCAGTACTTC.

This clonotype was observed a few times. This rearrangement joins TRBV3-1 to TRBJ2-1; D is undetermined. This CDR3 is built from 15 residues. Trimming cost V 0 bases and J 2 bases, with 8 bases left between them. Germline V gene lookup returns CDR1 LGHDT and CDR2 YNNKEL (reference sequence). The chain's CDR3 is CASSQDWPTYNEQFF. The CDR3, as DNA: TGTGCCAGCAGCCAAGATTGGCCTACCTACAATGAGCAGTTCTTC.

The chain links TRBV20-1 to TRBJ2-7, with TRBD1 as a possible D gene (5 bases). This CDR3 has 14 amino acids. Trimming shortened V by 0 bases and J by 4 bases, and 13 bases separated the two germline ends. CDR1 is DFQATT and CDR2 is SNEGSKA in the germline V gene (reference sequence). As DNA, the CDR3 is TGCAGTGCTAGAGATCAGGGTTTGGGTTACGAGCAGTACTTC. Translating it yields CSARDQGLGYEQYF.

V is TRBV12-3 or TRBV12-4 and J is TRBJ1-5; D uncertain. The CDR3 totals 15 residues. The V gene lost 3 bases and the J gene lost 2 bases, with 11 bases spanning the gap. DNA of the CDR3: TGTGCCAGCAGTTTCTTGTCAATGGGCAATCAGCCCCAGCATTTT. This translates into CASSFLSMGNQPQHF.

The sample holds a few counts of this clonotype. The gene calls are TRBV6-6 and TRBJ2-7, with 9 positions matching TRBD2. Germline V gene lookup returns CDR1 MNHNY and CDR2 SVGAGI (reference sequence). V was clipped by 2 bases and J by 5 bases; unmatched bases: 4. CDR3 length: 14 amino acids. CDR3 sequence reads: CASSYGGGAHEQYF. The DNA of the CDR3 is TGTGCCAGCAGTTACGGCGGGGGGGCCCACGAGCAGTACTTC.

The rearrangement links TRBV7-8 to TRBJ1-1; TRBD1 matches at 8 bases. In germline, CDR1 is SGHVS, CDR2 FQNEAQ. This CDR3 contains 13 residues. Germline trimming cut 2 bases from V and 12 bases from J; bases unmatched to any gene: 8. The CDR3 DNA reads TGTGCCAGCAGCTTAAGGCAGACAGGGGAGACTTTCTTT. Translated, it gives CASSLRQTGETFF.

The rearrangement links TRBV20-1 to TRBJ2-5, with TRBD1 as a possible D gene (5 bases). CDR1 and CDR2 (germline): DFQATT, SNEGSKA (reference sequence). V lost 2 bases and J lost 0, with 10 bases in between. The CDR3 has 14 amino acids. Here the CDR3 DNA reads TGCAGTGCTAGACAGGGATTTAACCAAGAGACCCAGTACTTC. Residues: CSARQGFNQETQYF.

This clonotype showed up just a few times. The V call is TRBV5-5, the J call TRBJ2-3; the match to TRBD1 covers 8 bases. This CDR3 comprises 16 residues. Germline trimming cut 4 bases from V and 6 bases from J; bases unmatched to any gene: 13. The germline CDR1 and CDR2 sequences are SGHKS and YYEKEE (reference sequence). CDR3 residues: CASSPRTGNNPDTQYF. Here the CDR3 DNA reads TGTGCCAGCAGCCCTAGGACAGGGAATAACCCGGATACGCAGTATTTT.

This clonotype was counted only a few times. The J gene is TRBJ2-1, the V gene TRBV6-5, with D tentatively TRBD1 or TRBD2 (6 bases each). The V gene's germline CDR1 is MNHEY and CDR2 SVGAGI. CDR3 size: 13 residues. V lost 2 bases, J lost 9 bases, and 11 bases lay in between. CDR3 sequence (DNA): TGTGCCAGCAGTTACGTAGAGGGGGGTGAGCAGTTCTTC. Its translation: CASSYVEGGEQFF.

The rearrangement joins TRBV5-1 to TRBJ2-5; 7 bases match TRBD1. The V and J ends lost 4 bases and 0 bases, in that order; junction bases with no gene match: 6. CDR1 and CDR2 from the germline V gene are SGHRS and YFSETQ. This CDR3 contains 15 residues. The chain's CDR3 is CASSLPDRDQETQYF. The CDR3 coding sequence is TGCGCCAGCAGCCTCCCTGACAGGGACCAAGAGACCCAGTACTTC.

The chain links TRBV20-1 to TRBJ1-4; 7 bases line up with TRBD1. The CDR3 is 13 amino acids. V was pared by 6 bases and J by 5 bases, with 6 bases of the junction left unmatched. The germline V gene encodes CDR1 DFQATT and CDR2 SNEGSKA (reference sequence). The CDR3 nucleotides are TGCAGTGCCCAGGGGGGGCCAAATGAAAAACTGTTTTTT. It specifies CSAQGGPNEKLFF.

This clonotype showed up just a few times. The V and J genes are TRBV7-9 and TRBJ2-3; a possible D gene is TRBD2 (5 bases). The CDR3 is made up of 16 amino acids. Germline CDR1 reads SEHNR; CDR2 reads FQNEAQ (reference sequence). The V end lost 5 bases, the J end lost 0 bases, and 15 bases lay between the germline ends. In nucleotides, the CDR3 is TGTGCCAGCAGCCCCCTCGAGGGAGAGAGCACAGATACGCAGTATTTT. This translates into CASSPLEGESTDTQYF.